This TCR beta chain is drawn from a study of cytomegalovirus exposure and HLA in healthy donors. Notes on the study in general: From TCR beta sequences, most subjects' HLA-A and HLA-B alleles were reportedly predicted accurately. By HLA locus, TCR association rates varied in a later analysis, with DRB1 showing the most and HLA-C the fewest.

V was pared by 8 bases and J by 0 bases, with 16 bases between. The CDR3 covers 15 residues. Germline values: CDR1 MNHEY, CDR2 SVGAGI. 13 Jbeta primers and 60 Vbeta primers were used for the PCR. TCRdb's copy holds only in-frame clones and misses some; the assay was immunoSEQ multiplex PCR. The repertoire has 150,000 or so clones, roughly 77% of them found once; the top ten carry about 4.3%. Only a few counts were recorded for this clone. Its target is unknown. Sequencing used PBMCs. The TCR comes from a man aged 18 to 30 in good health and CMV-seropositive. J is TRBJ1-1 and V is TRBV6-5; the D is unclear. CDR3 bases: TGTGCCAGCCGCCCCAATCCACTTCTGAACACTGAAGCTTTCTTT. Encoded protein: CASRPNPLLNTEAFF.